The 25 T cell receptor beta chains below were found in one sample sequenced in a study of glioma-infiltrating T cells after dendritic cell vaccination listed by TCRdb under 2016. The receptor library was made with the immunoSEQ multiplex PCR assay. In its TCRdb copy, this immuneACCESS table keeps in-frame sequences only and misses some clones. Where compared with another copy, unresolved V genes explain less than half of these, and the others have no known cause. This sample holds roughly 100,000 clones; nearly 90% were observed only once. Over 2.5% of the sample comes from the top ten. This sample's time point label indicates: after dendritic cell vaccination, including at tumor progression/relapse. This material consisted of blood, taken after dendritic cell vaccination. All receptors derive from a human donor with glioblastoma.

This chain connects TRBV5-6 to TRBJ2-7, with D maybe TRBD1 (7 bases). Looked up from germline, CDR1 is SGHDT and CDR2 is YYEEEE. This CDR3 region has 15 residues. Trimming took off 0 bases at V and 2 bases at J, with 12 bases between the two ends. The CDR3 reads CASSLGQGGTYEQYF. The CDR3 DNA reads TGTGCCAGCAGCTTGGGGCAGGGGGGCACCTACGAGCAGTACTTC. Complete variable domain (other parts from reference TRBV5-6 and TRBJ2-7): DAGVTQSPTHLIKTRGQQVTLRCSPKSGHDTVSWYQQALGQGPQFIFQYYEEEERQRGNFPDRFSGHQFPNYSSELNVNALLLGDSALYLCASSLGQGGTYEQYFGPGTRLTVT.

The chain is built from TRBV28 and TRBJ1-3; D not resolved. The CDR3 is 16 amino acids. V shed 2 bases and J shed 0 bases, with 11 bases lying between them. Germline CDR1 reads MDHEN; CDR2 reads SYDVKM. As DNA, the CDR3 is TGTGCCAGCAGTTTAATGGGCCTCAGCTCTGGAAACACCATATATTTT. Protein product: CASSLMGLSSGNTIYF. Filled out from reference TRBV28 and TRBJ1-3, the complete variable domain reads DVKVTQSSRYLVKRTGEKVFLECVQDMDHENMFWYRQDPGLGLRLIYFSYDVKMKEKGDIPEGYSVSREKKERFSLILESASTNQTSMYLCASSLMGLSSGNTIYFGEGSWLTVV.

This clone has just one count. The chain joins TRBV5-1 to TRBJ2-6; D is unclear. Trimming removed 3 bases from V and 1 base from J, with 8 bases in between. Germline V lookup: CDR1 SGHRS, CDR2 YFSETQ. This CDR3 spans 15 amino acids. The CDR3 nucleotides are TGCGCCAGCAGCTCCCCAGGATCTGGGGCCAACGTCCTGACTTTC. The encoded protein is CASSSPGSGANVLTF.

The chain links TRBV19 to TRBJ1-2, with 9 nucleotides matching TRBD1. V shed 4 bases, J shed 6 bases, and the junction held 3 bases outside the gene matches. The germline V gene has CDR1 LNHDA and CDR2 SQIVND (reference sequence). The CDR3 spans 13 residues. CDR3 protein: CASSRRQGDGYTF. In nucleotides, the CDR3 is TGTGCCAGTAGTAGGAGACAGGGGGATGGCTACACCTTC.

This clone was recorded only once. The rearrangement joins TRBV6-6 to TRBJ1-2, with unresolved D. Per germline, CDR1 MNHNY and CDR2 SVGAGI (reference sequence). Trimming took off 5 bases at V and 6 bases at J, with 19 bases between the two ends. The CDR3 runs to 15 residues. DNA for the CDR3: TGTGCCAGCAGTAAACTACGGGGAAGTGGCGATGGCTACACCTTC. Its protein product is CASSKLRGSGDGYTF.

V gene TRBV10-3 combines with J gene TRBJ1-6; D remains ambiguous. Germline V gives CDR1 ENHRY, CDR2 SYGVKD. Trimming cost V 5 bases and J 5 bases, with 10 bases left between them. The CDR3 totals 14 residues. Here the CDR3 reads CAISRSVHNSPLHF. Here the CDR3 DNA reads TGTGCCATCAGTCGCTCAGTACATAATTCACCCCTCCACTTT.

The chain is built from TRBV6-5 and TRBJ1-2; TRBD1 is a possible D gene (6 bases). V was shortened by 7 bases and J by 4 bases, with 19 bases between the two germline ends. The germline CDR1 and CDR2 sequences are MNHEY and SVGAGI. This CDR3 comprises 15 residues. As DNA, the CDR3 is TGTGCCAGCACCCCCGGGGGGCAGATCTTCTATGGCTACACCTTC. Its protein product is CASTPGGQIFYGYTF.

V usage is TRBV6-5 and J usage is TRBJ1-5, with 10 bases fitting TRBD1. The CDR3 totals 14 residues. V shed 6 bases, J shed 9 bases, and the junction held 8 bases outside the gene matches. The germline gives CDR1 MNHEY, CDR2 SVGAGI. The CDR3 sequence is CASRGATGGRPQHF. CDR3 DNA sequence: TGTGCCAGCAGGGGGGCGACAGGGGGCCGGCCCCAGCATTTT.

The chain carries TRBV18 and TRBJ2-7, with D possibly TRBD2 on 6 matching bases. Germline-derived CDR1 and CDR2 are KGHSH and LQKENI. The CDR3 sequence is 15 residues long. V gave up 1 base and J gave up 4 bases, with 14 bases separating them. The CDR3 is CASSPLAGTGYEQYF. In DNA, the CDR3 is TGTGCCAGCTCACCACTGGCGGGAACCGGGTACGAGCAGTACTTC.

The chain couples TRBV11-2 to TRBJ1-2; 9 bases agree with TRBD1. CDR3 size: 15 residues. The ends lost 1 base at V and 6 bases at J; junction bases unmatched: 6. CDR1 is SGHAT and CDR2 is FQNNGV in the germline V gene. CDR3 DNA: TGTGCCAGCAGCTTAGGGGGACAGGGATCTGATGGCTACACCTTC. Its translation is CASSLGGQGSDGYTF.

The chain carries TRBV4-2 and TRBJ2-2; tentative D call: TRBD2 (5 bases). Trimming pared 4 bases from V and 0 bases from J, leaving 12 bases between. This CDR3 is built from 16 residues. CDR1 and CDR2 from the germline V gene are LGHNA and YNFKEQ. CDR3 nucleotides: TGTGCCAGCAGCCTAGCGACGATTACGAACACCGGGGAGCTGTTTTTT. This translates into CASSLATITNTGELFF.

The chain carries TRBV6-4 and TRBJ2-1; the match to TRBD1 covers 12 bases. Germline trimming cut 0 bases from V and 10 bases from J; bases unmatched to any gene: 7. Germline V gene data show CDR1 as MRHNA and CDR2 as SNTAGT. This CDR3 contains 16 residues. The CDR3 DNA follows: TGTGCCAGCAGTGACTCCCCGGGACAGGGGGCGACCGAGCAGTTCTTC. Protein sequence: CASSDSPGQGATEQFF.

The CDR3 nucleotides are TGTGCCAGCAGCCGACAGATGAACACTGAAGCTTTCTTT. Protein sequence: CASSRQMNTEAFF. The J gene is TRBJ1-1, the V gene TRBV7-8, with D possibly matching TRBD1 (5 bases). The ends were cut back, 5 bases at V and 0 bases at J, with 7 bases in the middle. Germline lookup yields CDR1 SGHVS and CDR2 FQNEAQ. The CDR3 spans 13 residues.

V is TRBV7-3 and J is TRBJ2-1; 8 bases match TRBD2. Germline CDR1 and CDR2: SGHTA and FQGTGA. CDR3 length: 16 amino acids. After removal of 4 bases from V and 1 base from J, the junction contained 6 bases not matched to a gene. Here the CDR3 reads CASSSTSGSSYNEQFF. The CDR3 DNA follows: TGTGCCAGCAGCTCGACCAGCGGGAGTTCCTACAATGAGCAGTTCTTC.

This rearrangement joins TRBV5-4 to TRBJ1-3; 9 bases are shared with TRBD1. This CDR3 is 14 amino acids long. The germline V gene has CDR1 SGHNT and CDR2 YYREEE (reference sequence). The junction had 2 bases not matched to a gene; V was cut back by 3 bases and J by 4 bases. The CDR3 sequence: CASSSTGGGNTIYF. The CDR3 nucleotides read TGTGCCAGCAGCTCAACAGGGGGCGGAAACACCATATATTTT. Using reference TRBV5-4 and TRBJ1-3 for the parts outside the CDR3, the full variable domain is ETGVTQSPTHLIKTRGQQVTLRCSSQSGHNTVSWYQQALGQGPQFIFQYYREEENGRGNFPPRFSGLQFPNYSSELNVNALELDDSALYLCASSSTGGGNTIYFGEGSWLTVV.

V usage is TRBV5-4 and J usage is TRBJ2-2; D remains ambiguous. This CDR3 has 14 amino acids. The V end was cut by 0 bases, the J end by 0 bases, with 3 bases between. Germline CDR1 and CDR2: SGHNT and YYREEE (reference sequence). Written as DNA, the CDR3 is TGTGCCAGCAGCTTGGATACGAACACCGGGGAGCTGTTTTTT. Amino acids: CASSLDTNTGELFF. Combining the CDR3 with reference TRBV5-4 and TRBJ2-2 gives the whole variable domain ETGVTQSPTHLIKTRGQQVTLRCSSQSGHNTVSWYQQALGQGPQFIFQYYREEENGRGNFPPRFSGLQFPNYSSELNVNALELDDSALYLCASSLDTNTGELFFGEGSRLTVL.

CDR3 sequence reads: CAVRSGLEGTQYF. As DNA, the CDR3 is TGTGCCGTCCGGTCCGGGTTAGAAGGGACCCAGTACTTC. V and J are TRBV2 and TRBJ2-5; no clear D. V gave up 11 bases and J gave up 7 bases, with 20 bases separating them. CDR3 length: 13 residues. Germline CDR1 SNHLY, CDR2 FYNNEI.

The chain combines TRBV27 with TRBJ2-7; D is uncertain. This CDR3 has 13 amino acids. The germline gives CDR1 MNHEY, CDR2 SMNVEV (reference sequence). V was shortened by 0 bases and J by 0 bases, with 3 bases between the two germline ends. The CDR3 loop is CASSLSYSYEQYF. The DNA for the CDR3 is TGTGCCAGCAGTTTATCCTACTCCTACGAGCAGTACTTC.

The chain combines TRBV27 with TRBJ2-7; tentatively, D is TRBD1 (6 bases). Germline V gives CDR1 MNHEY, CDR2 SMNVEV (reference sequence). The CDR3 consists of 14 residues. Trimming cost V 2 bases and J 2 bases, with 10 bases left between them. CDR3 DNA sequence: TGTGCCAGCAGTTTAAGGGACAAGACCTACGAGCAGTACTTC. Translation: CASSLRDKTYEQYF.

The chain joins TRBV6-5 to TRBJ2-3; D possibly corresponds to TRBD1 (6 bases). CDR1 is MNHEY, CDR2 SVGAGI, per germline. The CDR3 consists of 14 residues. Trimming took off 6 bases at V and 6 bases at J, with 16 bases between the two ends. The CDR3 loop is CASRNGQLVDTQYF. The CDR3 nucleotides read TGTGCCAGCAGAAATGGACAGCTCGTCGATACGCAGTATTTT.

Remarks on this clone: This same CDR3 is encoded by further DNA sequences in the sample. The V gene is TRBV9, the J gene TRBJ2-5; 8 bases fit TRBD2. Per germline, CDR1 SGDLS and CDR2 YYNGEE. This CDR3 spans 15 amino acids. The ends lost 0 bases at V and 2 bases at J; junction bases unmatched: 3. The CDR3 sequence is CASSVGSGGQETQYF. CDR3 nucleotide sequence: TGTGCCAGCAGCGTAGGGAGCGGGGGACAAGAGACCCAGTACTTC.

The chain employs TRBV6-4 and TRBJ2-1; 7 bases fit TRBD1. V was pared by 6 bases and J by 6 bases, with 8 bases of the junction left unmatched. The CDR3 totals 14 residues. Germline values: CDR1 MRHNA, CDR2 SNTAGT. In nucleotides, the CDR3 is TGTGCCAGCAGCCCCTCGACAGGGTTCAATGAGCAGTTCTTC. Encoded protein: CASSPSTGFNEQFF.

The chain links TRBV19 to TRBJ1-4; 8 nucleotides align to TRBD1. The trim removed 7 bases at V and 3 bases at J, leaving 22 bases unmatched. Looked up from germline, CDR1 is LNHDA and CDR2 is SQIVND (reference sequence). The CDR3 runs 20 residues. The CDR3 spells CASTSPSGTGGGVANEKLFF. The DNA of the CDR3 is TGTGCCAGTACCTCGCCCTCCGGGACAGGTGGCGGGGTAGCTAATGAAAAACTGTTTTTT.

This chain joins TRBV6-1 and TRBJ1-1; no firm D call. This CDR3 spans 16 amino acids. The V and J ends lost 4 bases and 1 base respectively, with 16 bases between them. Germline lookup yields CDR1 MNHNS and CDR2 SASEGT. CDR3 in amino acids: CASSGSEGWSNTEAFF. CDR3 coding DNA: TGTGCCAGCAGTGGTTCGGAGGGTTGGTCGAACACTGAAGCTTTCTTT.

The CDR3 bases are TGTGCCAGCAGCACCTCTAGCGGGGGGGACGAGCAGTACTTC. Residues: CASSTSSGGDEQYF. The genes are TRBV7-3 and TRBJ2-7, with 12 bases that match TRBD2. The germline CDR1 and CDR2 sequences are SGHTA and FQGTGA. The CDR3 is 14 residues long. V lost 5 bases to trimming and J lost 5 bases; unmatched junction nucleotides: 4.